One and the same sample provided the 27 T cell receptor beta chains below, sequenced in a study of shared clonotypes between healthy human individuals. The method was immunoSEQ multiplex PCR; TCRdb's version includes in-frame clones alone and lacks a portion of them. The table has more than 600,000 clones, just over 90% seen once; the top ten hold more than 20%. CD45RO-negative, CCR7-selected cells formed the naive CD8 fraction, which excluded terminally differentiated effector memory CD45RA+ cells. The sequencing input was naive CD8+ T cells sorted from blood. The receptors derive from a man aged 25 to 40 in good health.

V usage is TRBV5-6 and J usage is TRBJ2-1; no reliable D call. Germline CDR1 is SGHDT and CDR2 is YYEEEE. V lost 0 bases and J 8 bases, leaving 9 bases between the germline ends. The CDR3 contains 13 residues. CDR3 sequence (DNA): TGTGCCAGCAGCTTGGCGGGTCGTGATGAGCAGTTCTTC. This sequence encodes CASSLAGRDEQFF. Drawing the rest from reference TRBV5-6 and TRBJ2-1, the complete variable domain is DAGVTQSPTHLIKTRGQQVTLRCSPKSGHDTVSWYQQALGQGPQFIFQYYEEEERQRGNFPDRFSGHQFPNYSSELNVNALLLGDSALYLCASSLAGRDEQFFGPGTRLTVL.

This clone was picked up one time. The genes are TRBV5-4 and TRBJ2-7; D possibly corresponds to TRBD1 (5 bases). The V and J ends lost 1 base and 3 bases respectively, with 11 bases between them. The CDR3 spans 14 residues. Germline V lookup: CDR1 SGHNT, CDR2 YYREEE (reference sequence). Here the CDR3 reads CASSLKGIGYEQYF. The CDR3 nucleotides read TGTGCCAGCAGCTTGAAGGGGATTGGCTACGAGCAGTACTTC.

The gene calls are TRBV9 and TRBJ2-1; D is possibly TRBD2 (5 bases). The CDR3 runs to 15 residues. Trimming removed 4 bases at V and 3 bases at J, with 14 bases between. Germline V CDR1 and CDR2: SGDLS, YYNGEE. The CDR3: CASSNKAEFYNEQFF. The CDR3 DNA follows: TGTGCCAGCAGCAACAAAGCGGAGTTCTACAATGAGCAGTTCTTC. The full variable domain, its missing parts supplied by reference TRBV9 and TRBJ2-1, is DSGVTQTPKHLITATGQRVTLRCSPRSGDLSVYWYQQSLDQGLQFLIQYYNGEERAKGNILERFSAQQFPDLHSELNLSSLELGDSALYFCASSNKAEFYNEQFFGPGTRLTVL.

The genes are TRBV2 and TRBJ2-7, with D possibly matching TRBD1 (6 bases). This CDR3 has 13 amino acids. Germline V gives CDR1 SNHLY, CDR2 FYNNEI. The germline V and J ends were trimmed by 6 bases and 0 bases, with 9 bases remaining between them. The CDR3 nucleotides read TGTGCCAGCAGGGGGGCCGGCTCCTACGAGCAGTACTTC. Translating gives CASRGAGSYEQYF.

The V gene is TRBV21-1, the J gene TRBJ2-7; TRBD1 is taken as the D call from the table, unchecked against the DNA. TRBV21-1 represents a pseudogene. The CDR3 loop spans 18 amino acids. The CDR3 is CASSKVRGWTGGSYEQYF. In nucleotides, the CDR3 is TGTGCCAGCAGCAAAGTAAGGGGATGGACAGGGGGTTCCTACGAGCAGTACTTC.

This chain connects TRBV5-5 to TRBJ1-1; 10 bases map to TRBD1. Germline-derived CDR1 and CDR2 are SGHKS and YYEKEE (reference sequence). V gave up 0 bases and J gave up 6 bases; unmatched junction bases: 11. The CDR3 contains 17 residues. The DNA of the CDR3 is TGTGCCAGCAGCTTGGTCGGGACAGGGGCCCCGCATGCTGAAGCTTTCTTT. Residues: CASSLVGTGAPHAEAFF.

V is TRBV5-8 and J is TRBJ2-7; D is unclear. This CDR3 has 18 residues. Trimming removed 5 bases from V and 0 bases from J, with 24 bases in between. The germline V gene has CDR1 SGHTS and CDR2 YDEGEE. CDR3 loop: CASRTPLRTAGRSYEQYF. CDR3 sequence (DNA): TGTGCCAGCAGGACCCCCCTTAGGACGGCCGGACGCTCCTACGAGCAGTACTTC.

J is TRBJ2-7 and V is TRBV28; D is perhaps TRBD1 (6 bases). This CDR3 has 14 residues. The germline gives CDR1 MDHEN, CDR2 SYDVKM. Trimming cost V 3 bases and J 2 bases, with 11 bases left between them. In DNA, the CDR3 is TGTGCCAGCAGTTTCGGCAGGGGAGCCTACGAGCAGTACTTC. Amino acid sequence: CASSFGRGAYEQYF.

The rearrangement joins TRBV6-5 to TRBJ1-1; D remains unclear. The CDR3 is 15 residues long. Germline V gene sequence: CDR1 MNHEY, CDR2 SVGAGI. Trimming left V 4 bases short and J 0 bases short, with 12 bases between. The CDR3 region has the DNA TGTGCCAGCAGTTTATCGGGATTTTTGAACACTGAAGCTTTCTTT. This gives the protein CASSLSGFLNTEAFF.

The chain has TRBV29-1 and TRBJ2-7, with TRBD2 matching 9 bases. CDR3 length: 13 residues. CDR1 and CDR2 (germline): SQVTM, ANQGSEA. The J segment lost 4 bases and the V segment lost 3 bases, leaving 4 bases of the junction unmatched. The CDR3 protein is CSVENSGSYEQYF. For the CDR3, the DNA is TGCAGCGTTGAGAATAGCGGGAGTTACGAGCAGTACTTC.

V and J are TRBV28 and TRBJ2-7; D possibly corresponds to TRBD1 (7 bases). The CDR3 extends over 12 amino acids. CDR1 MDHEN and CDR2 SYDVKM come from the germline V gene. Trimming took 5 bases from V and 4 from J, leaving 9 bases between them. The CDR3 reads CASSPGGYEQYF. DNA of the CDR3: TGTGCCAGCAGTCCAGGGGGGTACGAGCAGTACTTC.

The rearrangement links TRBV28 to TRBJ2-3, with D possibly matching TRBD1 (6 bases). This CDR3 is built from 15 residues. Trimming took 7 bases from V and 6 from J, leaving 20 bases between them. The germline V gene encodes CDR1 MDHEN and CDR2 SYDVKM. This chain's CDR3 is CASKQQGFGLDTQYF. In nucleotides, the CDR3 is TGTGCCAGCAAACAACAGGGTTTTGGCTTGGATACGCAGTATTTT.

The chain joins TRBV7-2 to TRBJ2-5; 7 positions agree with TRBD1. There are 15 residues in the CDR3. CDR1 is SGHTA, CDR2 FQGNSA, per germline. The trim removed 5 bases at V and 12 bases at J, leaving 18 bases unmatched. The CDR3 sequence is CASSMGQLGFERKYF. CDR3 coding DNA: TGTGCCAGCAGCATGGGACAGTTGGGTTTCGAGAGGAAGTACTTC.

The J gene is TRBJ2-1, the V gene TRBV7-6, with D unresolved. The CDR3 runs to 12 residues. Germline lookup yields CDR1 SGHVS and CDR2 FNYEAQ. Between the trimmed V and J ends, which lost 3 bases and 4 bases, there was a span of 4 bases. CDR3 in amino acids: CASSFRYNEQFF. The CDR3 nucleotides read TGTGCCAGCAGCTTCCGATACAATGAGCAGTTCTTC.

Only a few counts were recorded for this clone. V gene TRBV29-1 combines with J gene TRBJ2-2; D is unresolved. Per germline, CDR1 SQVTM and CDR2 ANQGSEA. The CDR3 loop spans 11 amino acids. The V and J ends lost 3 bases and 10 bases respectively, with 9 bases between them. CDR3 sequence (DNA): TGCAGCGTTGAGTCGGGTTTGGAGCTGTTTTTT. Translation: CSVESGLELFF.

The chain has TRBV19 and TRBJ1-2; no firm D call. In germline, CDR1 is LNHDA, CDR2 SQIVND (reference sequence). The CDR3 length is 13 residues. With 5 bases removed from V and 6 bases from J, the gap between germline ends came to 13 bases. The CDR3 loop is CASSRLVTDGYTF. The CDR3, as DNA: TGTGCCAGTAGTCGGTTGGTAACTGATGGCTACACCTTC.

CDR3 in amino acids: CAWRGAGSTEAFF. The DNA for the CDR3 is TGTGCCTGGAGAGGTGCAGGGAGCACTGAAGCTTTCTTT. The chain recombines TRBV30 with TRBJ1-1; a possible D gene is TRBD1 (5 bases). This CDR3 is 13 amino acids long. Trimming left V 3 bases short and J 4 bases short, with 12 bases between. CDR1 and CDR2 (germline): GTSNPN, SVGIG (reference sequence).

A single count supports this clone. The chain carries TRBV27 and TRBJ2-7; D is tentatively TRBD1 or TRBD2 (5 bases each). The CDR3 is 14 amino acids. Looked up from germline, CDR1 is MNHEY and CDR2 is SMNVEV (reference sequence). V gave up 3 bases and J gave up 4 bases, with 13 bases separating them. CDR3 residues: CASSFQGTLYEQYF. CDR3 coding DNA: TGTGCCAGCAGTTTTCAAGGGACCTTATACGAGCAGTACTTC.

The chain links TRBV9 to TRBJ2-5, with TRBD1 as a possible D gene (5 bases). The CDR3 spans 17 residues. Germline CDR1 SGDLS, CDR2 YYNGEE. V was cut by 3 bases and J by 1 base, with 19 bases left in between. CDR3 in amino acids: CASSASPLGAIQETQYF. CDR3 coding DNA: TGTGCCAGCAGCGCTTCCCCCTTAGGGGCCATCCAAGAGACCCAGTACTTC.

As DNA, the CDR3 is TGTGCCAGCAGTCCCCGGACAGGAGACCTCTATGGCTACACCTTC. Its translation is CASSPRTGDLYGYTF. This chain joins TRBV27 and TRBJ1-2; 7 bases map to TRBD1. V lost 5 bases and J lost 4; bases outside the gene matches: 10. From germline, CDR1 is MNHEY and CDR2 SMNVEV (reference sequence). CDR3 length: 15 amino acids.

The gene calls are TRBV19 and TRBJ1-1, with D possibly TRBD1 on 6 matching bases. The ends were cut back, 3 bases at V and 0 bases at J, with 11 bases in the middle. The CDR3 covers 15 residues. Germline CDR1 reads LNHDA; CDR2 reads SQIVND (reference sequence). CDR3 sequence reads: CASSIPAGVNTEAFF. The CDR3 DNA reads TGTGCCAGTAGTATTCCCGCAGGGGTGAACACTGAAGCTTTCTTT.

The chain combines TRBV4-3 with TRBJ2-1; D gene ambiguous. V lost 3 bases and J lost 2, with 14 bases in between. The CDR3 extends over 16 amino acids. The germline V gene has CDR1 LGHNA and CDR2 YSLEER. CDR3 bases: TGCGCCAGCAGCCAGCGTCTAGGGTCCCCCTACAATGAGCAGTTCTTC. This encodes CASSQRLGSPYNEQFF.

This sequence joins TRBV7-6 and TRBJ1-5; TRBD1 matches at 9 bases. The CDR3 is 17 residues long. From germline, CDR1 is SGHVS and CDR2 FNYEAQ. With 2 bases clipped from V and 1 base from J, the junction kept 6 bases outside the gene matches. CDR3 sequence reads: CASSLSGDRESNQPQHF. CDR3 coding DNA: TGTGCCAGCAGCTTATCGGGGGACAGGGAAAGCAATCAGCCCCAGCATTTT.

The chain employs TRBV6-6 and TRBJ2-3; TRBD2 aligns across 9 bases. Trimming took 2 bases from V and 1 from J; bases not matched to a gene: 4. This CDR3 region has 16 residues. From germline, CDR1 is MNHNY and CDR2 SVGAGI (reference sequence). The CDR3 is CASSYLSGRGTDTQYF. The CDR3 DNA reads TGTGCCAGCAGTTACCTTAGCGGGAGAGGCACAGATACGCAGTATTTT.

As to this clone: This may arise from a read error, as a much more abundant clone is one base away. The sample has other DNA sequences that encode this CDR3 too. The V call is TRBV6-6, the J call TRBJ2-7; 11 positions match TRBD1. V lost 6 bases, J lost 4 bases, and 5 bases stayed unmatched. Germline V gives CDR1 MNHNY, CDR2 SVGAGI (reference sequence). The CDR3 contains 14 residues. The CDR3 DNA is TGTGCCAGCAGCACCGGGACAGGGGGTTACGAGCAGTACTTC. It specifies CASSTGTGGYEQYF.

This chain uses TRBV5-4 with TRBJ2-6; TRBD1 matches at 7 bases. Germline CDR1 is SGHNT and CDR2 is YYREEE (reference sequence). V lost 5 bases and J lost 0; bases outside the gene matches: 8. This CDR3 region has 17 residues. The CDR3 coding sequence is TGTGCCAGCAGGGGGGACAGTGAAAGCTCTGGGGCCAACGTCCTGACTTTC. Encoded protein: CASRGDSESSGANVLTF. The full variable domain, its missing parts supplied by reference TRBV5-4 and TRBJ2-6, is ETGVTQSPTHLIKTRGQQVTLRCSSQSGHNTVSWYQQALGQGPQFIFQYYREEENGRGNFPPRFSGLQFPNYSSELNVNALELDDSALYLCASRGDSESSGANVLTFGAGSRLTVL.

The chain uses TRBV6-1 and TRBJ2-7; D remains ambiguous. V was cut by 2 bases and J by 6 bases, with 5 bases left in between. The germline V gene has CDR1 MNHNS and CDR2 SASEGT. This CDR3 contains 11 residues. Written as DNA, the CDR3 is TGTGCCAGCAGTGAACTCGGCGAGCAGTACTTC. It translates to CASSELGEQYF.